These 27 T cell receptor beta chains originate from one sample sequenced in a study of CXCR3-negative and CXCR3-positive naive CD8 T cells. UMI-labeled TRB cDNA libraries were prepared by 5' RACE. For each CDR3 protein, TCRdb gives one entry from its re-call of the 5' RACE reads, without DNA. The data include 45,000 to 60,000 distinct CDR3 sequences; the top ten clones carry about 0.42%. Sequencing was performed on naive CXCR3- CD8+ T cells from blood. Subset in this sample: CD45RO-CCR7+CD27+CD95- naive CD8+ T cells lacking CXCR3 (TNR3-). The receptors here all came from a human donor in good health. Some clones in this sample may be carry-over from other donors' samples.

V is TRBV5-1 and J is TRBJ2-7. CDR1 SGHRS and CDR2 YFSETQ come from the germline V gene. The CDR3 has 13 amino acids. CDR3 in amino acids: CASSGESSYEQYF.

V and J are TRBV29-1 and TRBJ2-7; lacking DNA, the TRBD2 call made by TCRdb goes unchecked. CDR3 length: 14 residues. CDR1 and CDR2 from the germline V gene are SQVTM and ANQGSEA. This CDR3 is CSVELLAQGNEQYF.

CDR3 sequence: CSVGEGNQETQYF. This chain joins TRBV29-1 and TRBJ2-5; TCRdb picks TRBD2, but there is no DNA to check that call. The CDR3 loop spans 13 amino acids. Germline-derived CDR1 and CDR2 are SQVTM and ANQGSEA.

The rearrangement joins TRBV7-2 to TRBJ2-7. The CDR3 contains 12 residues. Germline values: CDR1 SGHTA, CDR2 FQGNSA. CDR3 loop: CASSFIDYEQYF. Combining the CDR3 with reference TRBV7-2 and TRBJ2-7 gives the whole variable domain GAGVSQSPSNKVTEKGKDVELRCDPISGHTALYWYRQSLGQGLEFLIYFQGNSAPDKSGLPSDRFSAERTGGSVSTLTIQRTQQEDSAVYLCASSFIDYEQYFGPGTRLTVT.

The V call is TRBV27, the J call TRBJ2-3; the TRBD2 assignment by TCRdb is unverifiable without DNA. The CDR3 covers 16 residues. The germline gives CDR1 MNHEY, CDR2 SMNVEV (reference sequence). CDR3 in amino acids: CASSTIVVRIPDTQYF.

The V and J genes are TRBV29-1 and TRBJ2-2. This CDR3 region has 12 residues. The germline CDR1 and CDR2 sequences are SQVTM and ANQGSEA. CDR3 region: CSMARETGELFF.

This chain connects TRBV20-1 to TRBJ2-2; the D call from TCRdb, TRBD1, cannot be confirmed without DNA. CDR3 size: 17 residues. The germline gives CDR1 DFQATT, CDR2 SNEGSKA (reference sequence). CDR3 in amino acids: CSARDRGETWNTGELFF.

CDR3 residues: CSVEEWPQDRGSGANVLTF. The rearrangement links TRBV29-1 to TRBJ2-6; TCRdb reports TRBD1, a call that lacks DNA to check it against. This CDR3 comprises 19 residues. Germline V CDR1 and CDR2: SQVTM, ANQGSEA.

This chain connects TRBV7-9 to TRBJ2-2; TCRdb's assignment of TRBD2 cannot be checked, as there is no DNA. The CDR3 contains 17 residues. Germline assignment: CDR1 SEHNR and CDR2 FQNEAQ (reference sequence). This chain's CDR3 is CASSPRTSGKNTGELFF. Variable domain in full (rest from reference TRBV7-9 and TRBJ2-2): DTGVSQNPRHKITKRGQNVTFRCDPISEHNRLYWYRQTLGQGPEFLTYFQNEAQLEKSRLLSDRFSAERPKGSFSTLEIQRTEQGDSAMYLCASSPRTSGKNTGELFFGEGSRLTVL.

The chain couples TRBV4-2 to TRBJ1-2; TCRdb's D gene call, TRBD1, goes unchecked for lack of DNA. The germline V gene encodes CDR1 LGHNA and CDR2 YNFKEQ. The CDR3 loop spans 16 amino acids. The CDR3 sequence is CASSQDGRTGLDGYTF.

The chain is built from TRBV7-9 and TRBJ2-7; TCRdb returns TRBD2, unconfirmable since there is no DNA. The germline V gene encodes CDR1 SEHNR and CDR2 FQNEAQ (reference sequence). CDR3 length: 15 residues. The chain's CDR3 is CASSLRTSGLYEQYF.

V is TRBV27 and J is TRBJ2-1. The V gene's germline CDR1 is MNHEY and CDR2 SMNVEV (reference sequence). This CDR3 is 12 amino acids long. This chain's CDR3 is CASSFHNNEQFF.

Here the CDR3 reads CASSNGTGGPGANVLTF. V usage is TRBV12-3 or TRBV12-4 and J usage is TRBJ2-6; without DNA, the TCRdb call of TRBD1 cannot be checked. The CDR3 is 17 residues long.

The rearrangement joins TRBV4-1 to TRBJ2-7; TCRdb gives TRBD1 as the D gene, but with no DNA this cannot be confirmed. The germline V gene has CDR1 MGHRA and CDR2 YSYEKL. The CDR3 length is 17 residues. The CDR3 sequence: CASSQVVGGEKGLEQYF.

The V and J genes are TRBV7-2 and TRBJ2-1. The CDR3 has 15 residues. CDR1 is SGHTA and CDR2 is FQGNSA in the germline V gene. The CDR3 sequence: CASSLKGSSYNEQFF.

This chain links TRBV27 with TRBJ1-1. Germline lookup yields CDR1 MNHEY and CDR2 SMNVEV (reference sequence). There are 14 residues in the CDR3. This CDR3 is CASSPGGPRTEAFF.

This chain links TRBV4-2 with TRBJ2-7; TCRdb's D call of TRBD2 is untestable without DNA. CDR3 length: 19 residues. Per the germline V gene, CDR1 is LGHNA and CDR2 is YNFKEQ. The chain's CDR3 is CASSQVAIPGDYGAYEQYF.

The rearrangement uses TRBV20-1 and TRBJ2-7. This CDR3 contains 15 residues. Germline V gives CDR1 DFQATT, CDR2 SNEGSKA (reference sequence). The CDR3 here is CSARKPSGDFYEQYF.

V gene TRBV7-2 combines with J gene TRBJ2-3; TCRdb's D gene call, TRBD2, goes unchecked for lack of DNA. Per germline, CDR1 SGHTA and CDR2 FQGNSA. This CDR3 comprises 16 residues. CDR3 sequence reads: CASSLETSGATDTQYF.

The V call is TRBV4-3, the J call TRBJ2-3; TCRdb picks TRBD2, but there is no DNA to check that call. The CDR3 spans 16 residues. Germline V CDR1 and CDR2: LGHNA, YSLEER. This chain's CDR3 is CASSQELLAGRDTQYF.

The gene calls are TRBV30 and TRBJ2-1. Per the germline V gene, CDR1 is GTSNPN and CDR2 is SVGIG (reference sequence). This CDR3 is built from 13 residues. The chain's CDR3 is CAWSLNSGNEQFF.

The V call is TRBV2, the J call TRBJ2-1; the TCRdb D gene call, TRBD2, has no DNA to confirm it. This CDR3 spans 17 amino acids. Germline lookup yields CDR1 SNHLY and CDR2 FYNNEI. CDR3: CASGDSVAGGSDNEQFF.

The rearrangement joins TRBV20-1 to TRBJ2-2. The germline CDR1 and CDR2 sequences are DFQATT and SNEGSKA (reference sequence). The CDR3 is 16 amino acids. CDR3 amino acids: CSARDYRRVNTGELFF.

J is TRBJ2-1 and V is TRBV11-2; TCRdb's D gene call, TRBD1, goes unchecked for lack of DNA. Germline CDR1 SGHAT, CDR2 FQNNGV. The CDR3 spans 17 residues. CDR3: CASSTPRERGLWYEQFF. Full variable domain (remainder filled in from reference TRBV11-2 and TRBJ2-1): EAGVAQSPRYKIIEKRQSVAFWCNPISGHATLYWYQQILGQGPKLLIQFQNNGVVDDSQLPKDRFSAERLKGVDSTLKIQPAKLEDSAVYLCASSTPRERGLWYEQFFGPGTRLTVL.

The chain is built from TRBV7-9 and TRBJ2-6; checking the TCRdb D call of TRBD1 is not possible without DNA. The length of the CDR3 is 18 residues. Per germline, CDR1 SEHNR and CDR2 FQNEAQ (reference sequence). The CDR3 loop reads CASSLLDRASSGANVLTF.

The chain couples TRBV12-3 or TRBV12-4 to TRBJ1-1; TCRdb lists TRBD1, though no DNA is available to test this call. The CDR3 is 15 amino acids. The CDR3: CASSLGQWKNTEAFF.

This chain links TRBV5-5 with TRBJ2-3. The CDR3 loop spans 14 amino acids. The germline V gene has CDR1 SGHKS and CDR2 YYEKEE (reference sequence). The CDR3 region is CASSIVQHTDTQYF.